A single T cell receptor (beta chain) is shown here with its context. The target antigen is unknown. This record comes from a study of T cell clonotyping in hematopoietic cell transplantation. Study summary: Cytoreduction preceded collection of pretransplant recipient samples. Study-wide points: No sorting was done, leaving CD4 and CD8 contributions mixed. After transplant, recipient diversity fell while pathologically expanded clonotypes grew through day 180.

Produced via immunoSEQ multiplex PCR; TCRdb's table is partial and in-frame only. The sample shows approximately 11,000 clones, around 87% of them seen only once. Time point: recipient sample about 28 days before transplant, after cytoreduction. Blood collection times were about day -28 and days 30, 100, 180 posttransplant. CDR3 length: 14 amino acids. Trimming shortened V by 0 bases and J by 1 base, and 6 bases separated the two germline ends. CDR1 and CDR2 (germline): SEHNR, FQNEAQ (reference sequence). The chain carries TRBV7-9 and TRBJ2-5; D is uncertain. The clonotype comes from a woman aged 50 to 60 with chronic myeloid leukemia. Some clones in this sample may be carry-over from other donors' samples. The source was peripheral blood mononuclear cells, collected before stem cell transplant. For the CDR3, the DNA is TGTGCCAGCAGCTTAGCGTCTTCCCAAGAGACCCAGTACTTC. Translating gives CASSLASSQETQYF. The entire variable domain, with the rest obtained from reference TRBV7-9 and TRBJ2-5, is as follows: DTGVSQNPRHKITKRGQNVTFRCDPISEHNRLYWYRQTLGQGPEFLTYFQNEAQLEKSRLLSDRFSAERPKGSFSTLEIQRTEQGDSAMYLCASSLASSQETQYFGPGTRLLVL.